A single sample is the source of the 25 T cell receptor beta chains below, sequenced in a study of blood T cell repertoires in COVID-19. Only in-frame clones appear in the TCRdb table, and some are missing; sequencing was by immunoSEQ multiplex PCR. The sample contains approximately 130,000 clones, about 80% of which appear only once. The sequencing input was peripheral blood. Receptors originate from a human donor in a cohort sampled during active COVID-19.

Notes on this clone: This sequence may be a read error, since a much larger clone differs from it by one base. Within the sample, other DNA sequences also encode this same CDR3. The chain links TRBV3-1 (or the pseudogene TRBV3-2) to TRBJ2-2; possibly TRBD2 for D (7 bases). This CDR3 is built from 16 residues. Looked up from germline, CDR1 is LGHDT and CDR2 is YNNKEL (reference sequence). CDR3 coding DNA: TGCGCCCCCAGCCACGGGGGCGGGGGAAGAACCGGGGAGCTGTTTTTT. It codes for CAPSHGGGGRTGELFF.

This clone showed up just a few times. The chain has TRBV18 and TRBJ1-3; D is unclear. The CDR3 is made up of 12 amino acids. V lost 3 bases and J 4 bases, leaving 4 bases between the germline ends. Germline CDR1 reads KGHSH; CDR2 reads LQKENI. The CDR3 sequence: CASSPTGNTIYF. The DNA for the CDR3 is TGTGCCAGCTCACCCACAGGAAACACCATATATTTT.

This clone is a singleton in its sample. This chain connects TRBV2 to TRBJ1-1; D is undetermined. Trimming removed 1 base from V and 0 bases from J, with 6 bases in between. Germline lookup yields CDR1 SNHLY and CDR2 FYNNEI. The CDR3 contains 14 residues. CDR3 bases: TGTGCCAGCAGTGAAGAGAGGTTGAACACTGAAGCTTTCTTT. Protein: CASSEERLNTEAFF.

V usage is TRBV7-9 and J usage is TRBJ2-5; no definite D call. In germline, CDR1 is SEHNR, CDR2 FQNEAQ (reference sequence). This CDR3 spans 14 amino acids. Trimming took 7 bases from V and 2 from J, leaving 14 bases between them. The CDR3: CASKRERRQETQYF. In DNA form, the CDR3 reads TGTGCCAGCAAGCGTGAGAGGCGGCAAGAGACCCAGTACTTC.

In its sample, this clone was seen once. The chain couples TRBV11-2 to TRBJ2-5; 10 bases align to TRBD2. CDR1 is SGHAT, CDR2 FQNNGV, per germline. The trim removed 5 bases at V and 2 bases at J, leaving 8 bases unmatched. The CDR3 totals 16 residues. DNA of the CDR3: TGTGCCAGCAGCCCCCCAGGACTAGCGGATCAAGAGACCCAGTACTTC. It translates to CASSPPGLADQETQYF.

The rearrangement joins TRBV19 to TRBJ2-7; TRBD1 matches 10 bases. V lost 5 bases and J lost 3; bases outside the gene matches: 7. The CDR3 extends over 15 amino acids. The germline CDR1 and CDR2 sequences are LNHDA and SQIVND (reference sequence). The chain's CDR3 is CASSAGQGVDYEQYF. CDR3 in DNA: TGTGCCAGTAGTGCTGGACAGGGGGTCGACTACGAGCAGTACTTC.

The chain combines TRBV7-9 with TRBJ1-2; no clear D. This CDR3 region has 13 residues. V was trimmed by 5 bases and J by 7 bases, leaving 14 bases between them. Germline loops: CDR1 SEHNR, CDR2 FQNEAQ (reference sequence). DNA for the CDR3: TGTGCCAGCAGCCGACCGGGTCTGGGTGGCTACACCTTC. Protein product: CASSRPGLGGYTF.

A few counts support this clone. This chain connects TRBV2 to TRBJ2-6, with TRBD1 as a possible D gene (6 bases). This CDR3 comprises 17 residues. Trimming pared 2 bases from V and 4 bases from J, leaving 15 bases between. Per the germline V gene, CDR1 is SNHLY and CDR2 is FYNNEI. CDR3 coding DNA: TGTGCCAGCAGTGAACAATGGGGGCCTGGAGGGGCCAACGTCCTGACTTTC. Residues: CASSEQWGPGGANVLTF.

There are a few counts of this clone. The V and J genes are TRBV9 and TRBJ2-1, with D possibly TRBD2 on 6 matching bases. This CDR3 has 14 amino acids. Germline values: CDR1 SGDLS, CDR2 YYNGEE. V was clipped by 4 bases and J by 8 bases, with 16 bases between them. The DNA for the CDR3 is TGTGCCAGCAGCTCACCGGGACTTATCTATGAGCAGTTCTTC. Amino acid sequence: CASSSPGLIYEQFF. The variable domain in full, with the rest retrieved from reference TRBV9 and TRBJ2-1, is DSGVTQTPKHLITATGQRVTLRCSPRSGDLSVYWYQQSLDQGLQFLIQYYNGEERAKGNILERFSAQQFPDLHSELNLSSLELGDSALYFCASSSPGLIYEQFFGPGTRLTVL.

This chain connects TRBV3-1 (or the pseudogene TRBV3-2) to TRBJ1-3; 8 bases map to TRBD1. This CDR3 comprises 15 residues. Germline lookup yields CDR1 LGHDT and CDR2 YNNKEL (reference sequence). Trimming took 3 bases from V and 8 from J; bases not matched to a gene: 9. The CDR3 sequence: CASSHPDRAADTIYF. CDR3 sequence (DNA): TGTGCCAGCAGCCACCCGGACAGGGCGGCGGACACCATATATTTT.

The chain employs TRBV11-2 and TRBJ2-1; D gene uncertain. This CDR3 contains 14 residues. Trimming removed 5 bases at V and 7 bases at J, with 15 bases between. Germline CDR1 SGHAT, CDR2 FQNNGV. This CDR3 is CASSPPQLVNEQFF. The DNA for the CDR3 is TGTGCCAGCAGCCCACCCCAACTGGTTAATGAGCAGTTCTTC.

The V call is TRBV6-5, the J call TRBJ1-1; 7 nucleotides align to TRBD1. CDR3 length: 14 amino acids. V lost 7 bases, J lost 5 bases, and 10 bases stayed unmatched. Germline loops: CDR1 MNHEY, CDR2 SVGAGI. CDR3 residues: CASIGLNRGTEAFF. The DNA of the CDR3 is TGTGCCAGCATTGGACTCAACAGGGGTACTGAAGCTTTCTTT.

CDR3 in amino acids: CASSPEQALNQPQHF. Here the CDR3 DNA reads TGTGCCAGCAGCCCGGAACAGGCCCTCAATCAGCCCCAGCATTTT. The chain uses TRBV6-5 and TRBJ1-5, with TRBD1 as a possible D gene (5 bases). Per germline, CDR1 MNHEY and CDR2 SVGAGI. The length of the CDR3 is 15 residues. V lost 6 bases and J 3 bases, leaving 15 bases between the germline ends.

V usage is TRBV28 and J usage is TRBJ1-5; tentatively, D is TRBD1 (6 bases). Between the trimmed V and J ends, which lost 7 bases and 0 bases, there was a span of 13 bases. CDR1 MDHEN and CDR2 SYDVKM come from the germline V gene. The CDR3 has 15 amino acids. The CDR3 sequence: CASTLGHPSNQPQHF. The CDR3 nucleotides are TGTGCCAGCACCTTGGGACACCCTAGCAATCAGCCCCAGCATTTT. Full variable domain (remainder filled in from reference TRBV28 and TRBJ1-5): DVKVTQSSRYLVKRTGEKVFLECVQDMDHENMFWYRQDPGLGLRLIYFSYDVKMKEKGDIPEGYSVSREKKERFSLILESASTNQTSMYLCASTLGHPSNQPQHFGDGTRLSIL.

The V call is TRBV6-5, the J call TRBJ1-1, with D unresolved. This CDR3 is built from 13 residues. Trimming cost V 7 bases and J 1 base, with 10 bases left between them. CDR1 MNHEY and CDR2 SVGAGI come from the germline V gene. The CDR3 DNA follows: TGTGCCAGCAAGGAGACCTCGAACACTGAAGCTTTCTTT. This codes for CASKETSNTEAFF.

This clone was picked up a small number of times. Other DNA sequences in this specimen translate into the identical CDR3. This sequence joins TRBV5-1 and TRBJ1-1; perhaps TRBD1 as D (5 bases). CDR3 length: 14 amino acids. Germline V CDR1 and CDR2: SGHRS, YFSETQ. V was clipped by 4 bases and J by 0 bases, with 10 bases between them. The CDR3 is CASSPGTLNTEAFF. CDR3 DNA sequence: TGCGCCAGCAGCCCCGGGACTCTGAACACTGAAGCTTTCTTT.

The rearrangement links TRBV7-9 to TRBJ2-2, with 8 bases aligning to TRBD1. The germline CDR1 and CDR2 sequences are SEHNR and FQNEAQ (reference sequence). The CDR3 has 15 amino acids. J gave up 6 bases and V 4 bases, and 7 bases lay outside the gene matches. CDR3 protein: CASSSTDRVPGELFF. CDR3 DNA sequence: TGTGCCAGCAGCTCAACGGACAGGGTCCCCGGGGAGCTGTTTTTT.

The chain combines TRBV14 with TRBJ2-3; tentatively, D is TRBD1 (5 bases). Germline V lookup: CDR1 SGHDN, CDR2 FVKESK. Trimming took off 4 bases at V and 0 bases at J, with 14 bases between the two ends. The CDR3 consists of 16 residues. CDR3 bases: TGTGCCAGCAGCCCCCCTGGGGCAGTTAGCACAGATACGCAGTATTTT. Translating it yields CASSPPGAVSTDTQYF.

V gene TRBV11-2 combines with J gene TRBJ2-6, with D maybe TRBD2 (5 bases). CDR3 size: 18 residues. Between the trimmed V and J ends, which lost 5 bases and 2 bases, there was a span of 19 bases. Germline assignment: CDR1 SGHAT and CDR2 FQNNGV. The CDR3 is CASSPRTRQEAGANVLTF. The CDR3 region has the DNA TGTGCCAGCAGCCCAAGAACTAGGCAGGAGGCTGGGGCCAACGTCCTGACTTTC.

The chain has TRBV12-3 or TRBV12-4 and TRBJ2-5; weak D call: TRBD2 (5 bases). Trimming removed 4 bases from V and 9 bases from J, with 12 bases in between. The CDR3 is 12 amino acids. The CDR3 here is CASSSRADSQYF. CDR3 bases: TGTGCCAGCAGTTCGCGGGCGGACTCCCAGTACTTC.

The chain links TRBV30 to TRBJ1-2; 7 bases are shared with TRBD1. The CDR3 loop spans 12 amino acids. Germline CDR1 GTSNPN, CDR2 SVGIG (reference sequence). Trimming cost V 7 bases and J 3 bases; bases outside gene matches: 5. CDR3 residues: CASTGQYYGYTF. The CDR3 nucleotides are TGTGCCTCCACGGGACAGTACTATGGCTACACCTTC.

A few counts support this clone. The rearrangement uses TRBV27 and TRBJ2-4; 12 bases match TRBD2. Germline CDR1 and CDR2: MNHEY and SMNVEV (reference sequence). The CDR3 runs to 16 residues. V trimming: 4 bases; J trimming: 6 bases; junction bases outside the gene matches: 7. CDR3 DNA: TGTGCCAGCAGTTCCCTACTAGCGGGGGGACCAAACATTCAGTACTTC. Encoded protein: CASSSLLAGGPNIQYF.

J is TRBJ1-5 and V is TRBV12-3 or TRBV12-4; no clear D gene. The CDR3 extends over 12 amino acids. V was pared by 4 bases and J by 5 bases, with 6 bases between. CDR3 coding DNA: TGTGCCAGCAGTTGGGCTGATCAGCCCCAGCATTTT. Translating it yields CASSWADQPQHF.

This sequence joins TRBV3-1 (or the pseudogene TRBV3-2) and TRBJ2-5; 10 positions match TRBD1. The germline V gene encodes CDR1 LGHDT and CDR2 YNNKEL (reference sequence). V lost 4 bases to trimming and J lost 5 bases; unmatched junction nucleotides: 7. The CDR3 extends over 15 amino acids. The CDR3 DNA follows: TGTGCCAGCAGCCTCCAGGGGACAGGGGTCGAGACCCAGTACTTC. Translation gives CASSLQGTGVETQYF.

V usage is TRBV15 and J usage is TRBJ1-5, with TRBD1 matching 9 bases. The CDR3 sequence is 17 residues long. Germline lookup yields CDR1 LNHNV and CDR2 YYDKDF (reference sequence). The J segment lost 4 bases and the V segment lost 3 bases, leaving 10 bases of the junction unmatched. Written as DNA, the CDR3 is TGTGCCACCAGCAGTGGAATTACAGGGGGCGGTAATCAGCCCCAGCATTTT. Amino acid sequence: CATSSGITGGGNQPQHF.